The rows below give T cell receptor beta chains drawn from one sample of a study of response to subunit inactivated influenza vaccine. One entry per CDR3 protein results from TCRdb running MiXCR on the RT-PCR reads. The sample has roughly 630,000 distinct CDR3 sequences, less than 15% seen once. Here the sequenced sample was PBMCs from blood, taken 14 to 15 days before vaccination. The receptors here all came from a man over 45 who received an inactivated influenza vaccine. Each CDR3 is given with its conserved first and last residue. D genes are given only for firm matches. Only some rows state a clone size, as once, few, many or a class for expanded clones.

TRBJ2-1 | TRBD2 | - | TRBV4-2 | TGTGCCAGCAGCCAAGAAGGGACTAGCGGGAGTTTTTCCACAAATGAGCAGTTCTTC | CASSQEGTSGSFSTNEQFF
TRBJ2-3 | TRBD2 | few | TRBV28 | TGTGCCAGCAGTCCCCGTGGGAGGGGCTACCCTACAGATACGCAGTATTTT | CASSPRGRGYPTDTQYF
TRBJ2-2 | TRBD1 | few | TRBV2 | TGTGCCAGCCCGAGACAGGGGGCTTCGAACACCGGGGAGCTGTTTTTT | CASPRQGASNTGELFF
TRBJ2-7 | - | - | TRBV12-3/TRBV12-4 | TGTGCCAGCAGTAATCTGGCCCACTCCTACGAGCAGTACTTC | CASSNLAHSYEQYF
TRBJ2-1 | TRBD2 | few | TRBV19 | TGTGCCAGTAGTAAAACCGGGACTAGAGTTGACAATGAGCAGTTCTTC | CASSKTGTRVDNEQFF
TRBJ2-7 | TRBD1 | few | TRBV6-1 | TGTGCCAGTCATGCCGGGACAGCGTCCTACGAGCAGTACTTC | CASHAGTASYEQYF
TRBJ2-2 | - | - | TRBV12-3/TRBV12-4 | TGTGCCAGCAGTTTTAAGGGGGGCGCCCCCGGGGAGCTGTTTTTT | CASSFKGGAPGELFF
TRBJ1-4 | - | few | TRBV12-3/TRBV12-4 | TGTGCCAGCAGTTTTCCGCGGACCCAAGGGTTGAAACTGTTTTTT | CASSFPRTQGLKLFF
TRBJ2-3 | TRBD1 | few | TRBV11-2 | TGTGCCAGCAGCTTCGACAGGGAGTACGCAGATACGCAGTATTTT | CASSFDREYADTQYF
TRBJ1-1 | - | - | TRBV20-1 | TGCAGTGCTAGAGATGGCTCGTTCATGAACACTGAAGCTTTCTTT | CSARDGSFMNTEAFF
TRBJ2-2 | - | few | TRBV9 | TGTGCCAGCAGCGTAGGGACAGTCATTCCCGGGGAGCTGTTTTTT | CASSVGTVIPGELFF
TRBJ2-1 | - | many | TRBV5-1 | TGCGCCAGCAGCCTTGGCAGCGGTTTGAGCAATGAGCAGTTCTTC | CASSLGSGLSNEQFF
TRBJ2-2 | TRBD2 | many | TRBV6-5 | TGTGCCAGCAGTTACCCGTTTAGCGGGGGGGCGAACACCGGGGAGCTGTTTTTT | CASSYPFSGGANTGELFF
TRBJ2-3 | TRBD1 | many | TRBV6-2/TRBV6-3 | TGTGCCAGCCGGGACAGCAAGACCTCAACGATCACTGATACGCAGTATTTT | CASRDSKTSTITDTQYF
TRBJ2-6 | - | - | TRBV10-2 | TGCGCCAGCAGTGAAACCGGGGCCAACGTCCTGACTTTC | CASSETGANVLTF
TRBJ1-6 | TRBD1 | few | TRBV5-5 | TGTGCCAGCAGTCCAAGGACAGGGTATAATTCACCCCTCCACTTT | CASSPRTGYNSPLHF
TRBJ2-1 | TRBD2 | - | TRBV20-1 | TGCAGTGCTAGAGATCTGTACAAGGGACTAGCGGGAGATTACAATGAGCAGTTCTTC | CSARDLYKGLAGDYNEQFF
TRBJ2-7 | - | - | TRBV28 | TGTGCCAGCGGAAAACACAGGACCTACGAGCAGTACTTC | CASGKHRTYEQYF
TRBJ2-2 | TRBD2 | few | TRBV20-1 | TGCAGTGCCCGGACTAGCGGGAGGCCCAACACCGGGGAGCTGTTTTTT | CSARTSGRPNTGELFF
TRBJ2-1 | - | - | TRBV7-2 | TGTGCCAGCAGCCCCGGGACCACAGTCTCCTACAATGAGCAGTTCTTC | CASSPGTTVSYNEQFF
TRBJ2-5 | TRBD2 | - | TRBV5-1 | TGCGCCAGCAGCGGGGGGGGCCAAGAGACCCAGTACTTC | CASSGGGQETQYF
TRBJ1-4 | - | few | TRBV12-3/TRBV12-4 | TGTGCCAGCAGTTTGATGGGGAAATTGAATCCGTTTTTT | CASSLMGKLNPFF
TRBJ2-4 | TRBD1 | - | TRBV18 | TGTGCCAGCTCAATCCAGGGGGCGATAGCCAAAAACATTCAGTACTTC | CASSIQGAIAKNIQYF
TRBJ2-2 | TRBD1 | - | TRBV3-1 | TGTGCCAGCAGCCACACCCGGGACAGATACACCGGGGAGCTGTTTTTT | CASSHTRDRYTGELFF
TRBJ2-7 | TRBD2 | - | TRBV29-1 | TGCAGCGTTGAACTTAGGCTAGCGGGGGTTTACGAGCAGTACTTC | CSVELRLAGVYEQYF
TRBJ2-5 | - | few | TRBV7-3 | TGTGCCAGCAGCCCCGGTCGGGCCGCGGCAGAGACCCAGTACTTC | CASSPGRAAAETQYF
TRBJ2-3 | TRBD2 | - | TRBV20-1 | TGCAGTGCTAGGACCGGGACTAGCGGAGGGGGAGATACGCAGTATTTT | CSARTGTSGGGDTQYF
TRBJ2-3 | - | - | TRBV5-6 | TGTGCCAGCAGCTTTATGGCGCAGTATTTT | CASSFMAQYF
TRBJ2-2 | - | few | TRBV6-5 | TGTGCCAGCAGTTACTCGGGGCCGAACACCGGGGAGCTGTTTTTT | CASSYSGPNTGELFF
TRBJ1-1 | - | once | TRBV21-1 | TGTGCCAGCAGCTCCCACACGGGCAGGGCTCTAATACTGAACACTGAAGCTTTCTTT | CASSSHTGRALILNTEAFF
TRBJ1-1 | TRBD1 | many | TRBV4-1 | TGCGCCAGCAGCCAATTAGAGGGGACAGGTGGGACTGAAGCTTTCTTT | CASSQLEGTGGTEAFF
TRBJ2-5 | - | few | TRBV4-2 | TGTGCCAGCAGCCAAACTGGAACAAACCAAGAGACCCAGTACTTC | CASSQTGTNQETQYF
TRBJ1-1 | - | few | TRBV27 | TGTGCCAGCAGTTTCCGACCCCCGTGGTGGGGCACTGAAGCTTTCTTT | CASSFRPPWWGTEAFF
TRBJ2-7 | TRBD1 | many | TRBV6-5 | TGTGCCAGCAGCTCAAACACAGGGGGCGAGCAGTACTTC | CASSSNTGGEQYF
TRBJ1-6 | - | few | TRBV2 | TGTGCCAGCAGTGAAACGTGGACGAATTCACCCCTCCACTTT | CASSETWTNSPLHF
TRBJ2-3 | TRBD1 | many | TRBV5-1 | TGCGCCAGCAGCTTCACAGGGGGCGCGACAGATACGCAGTATTTT | CASSFTGGATDTQYF
TRBJ2-5 | - | few | TRBV20-1 | TGCAGTGCTAGAGATTGGAGACTCGAAGAGACCCAGTACTTC | CSARDWRLEETQYF
TRBJ2-2 | - | few | TRBV10-3 | TGTGCCATCAGTGAGTCGAGAGCTAGCGAGCTGTTTTTT | CAISESRASELFF
TRBJ1-4 | - | - | TRBV5-5 | TGTGCCAGCAGCACTAACACCGGGACCAACGGAGAAAAACTGTTTTTT | CASSTNTGTNGEKLFF
TRBJ1-5 | - | - | TRBV12-3/TRBV12-4 | TGTGCCAGCAGTTTAGTTATGCATCAGCCCCAGCATTTT | CASSLVMHQPQHF
TRBJ2-1 | TRBD2 | - | TRBV6-2/TRBV6-3 | TGTGCCAGTAGACTAGCGGGAGCTTCTGAGCAGTTCTTC | CASRLAGASEQFF
TRBJ2-7 | TRBD1 | - | TRBV7-2 | TGTGCCAGCAGCGACCGGGACAGGGTCGACGAGCAGTACTTC | CASSDRDRVDEQYF
TRBJ2-7 | - | - | TRBV20-1 | TGCAGTGCTAGTAACCCTACCGGAGCGCAGTACTTC | CSASNPTGAQYF
TRBJ2-1 | - | - | TRBV12-3/TRBV12-4 | TGTGCCAGCAGGCCCCGGGCCGATTACTCCTACAATGAGCAGTTCTTC | CASRPRADYSYNEQFF
TRBJ2-5 | - | - | TRBV5-1 | TGCGCCAGCAGCTGGACCGTGGGGATCCAAGAGACCCAGTACTTC | CASSWTVGIQETQYF
TRBJ2-7 | - | few | TRBV6-1 | TGTGCCAGCAAGGGCGCCTTTAGCTCCTACGAGCAGTACTTC | CASKGAFSSYEQYF
TRBJ2-5 | - | - | TRBV20-1 | TGCAGTGCTAGACCGGGAATGGAAGAGACCCAGTACTTC | CSARPGMEETQYF
TRBJ2-7 | TRBD1 | - | TRBV5-1 | TGCGCCAGCAGCGGAGGAGGACAGGGGGGCACCTACGAGCAGTACTTC | CASSGGGQGGTYEQYF
TRBJ2-2 | TRBD2 | few | TRBV7-2 | TGTGCCAGCAGCTTTACTAGCGGGGGGGCTGTGGAGCTGTTTTTT | CASSFTSGGAVELFF
TRBJ2-7 | TRBD2 | few | TRBV7-2 | TGTGCCAGCAGCTGGGGGGGTGGGGGAAGAGAGCAGTACTTC | CASSWGGGGREQYF
TRBJ1-1 | - | - | TRBV12-3/TRBV12-4 | TGTGCCAGCAGTTTGAATTGGGGCACTGAAGCTTTCTTT | CASSLNWGTEAFF